This passage covers 23 T cell receptor beta chains from one sample sequenced in a study of OX40 agonist ivuxolimab in advanced cancers. The library was made by the immunoSEQ multiplex PCR assay. Not all clones reach the TCRdb copy of this immuneACCESS table, which keeps in-frame sequences only. Checked studies attribute under half of the gap to unresolved V genes and leave the rest unexplained. The sample table holds about 18,000 clones, of which around 85% were seen once. The ten largest clones take up 60% to 65% of the sample. The sequenced sample was CD4+ or CD8+ T cells sorted from blood, obtained in a trial of the OX40 agonist ivuxolimab. The receptors derive from an adult with an advanced solid tumor such as melanoma, head and neck, liver or kidney cancer.

J is TRBJ2-1 and V is TRBV27; 9 bases match TRBD1. J was trimmed by 8 bases and V by 5 bases; bases with no gene match: 10. The germline V gene has CDR1 MNHEY and CDR2 SMNVEV (reference sequence). This CDR3 has 15 residues. CDR3 coding DNA: TGTGCCAGCAGTGGGGACAGGGACCCTTGGGATGAGCAGTTCTTC. It yields the protein CASSGDRDPWDEQFF.

The V call is TRBV2, the J call TRBJ1-1; D is ambiguous. The CDR3 is 16 amino acids. Germline V lookup: CDR1 SNHLY, CDR2 FYNNEI. V was trimmed by 3 bases and J by 1 base, leaving 15 bases between them. The CDR3 is CASSDWPETSNTEAFF. CDR3 nucleotide sequence: TGTGCCAGCAGTGATTGGCCAGAGACTTCGAACACTGAAGCTTTCTTT.

The chain couples TRBV5-4 to TRBJ2-1; the match to TRBD1 covers 8 bases. After removal of 3 bases from V and 8 bases from J, the junction contained 13 bases not matched to a gene. Per germline, CDR1 SGHNT and CDR2 YYREEE (reference sequence). The CDR3 has 16 residues. The CDR3 protein is CASSWGTGPSSDEQFF. CDR3 DNA sequence: TGTGCCAGCAGCTGGGGGACAGGCCCCAGTTCCGATGAGCAGTTCTTC. The full variable domain, with the rest looked up from reference TRBV5-4 and TRBJ2-1, is ETGVTQSPTHLIKTRGQQVTLRCSSQSGHNTVSWYQQALGQGPQFIFQYYREEENGRGNFPPRFSGLQFPNYSSELNVNALELDDSALYLCASSWGTGPSSDEQFFGPGTRLTVL.

The CDR3 DNA is TGCGCCAGCAGCCACCCCGGGACAGGTTACAATGAGCAGTTCTTC. Amino acids: CASSHPGTGYNEQFF. This rearrangement joins TRBV4-1 to TRBJ2-1; the match to TRBD1 covers 8 bases. CDR1 and CDR2 from the germline V gene are MGHRA and YSYEKL. Trimming cost V 3 bases and J 4 bases; bases outside gene matches: 5. There are 15 residues in the CDR3.

This chain uses TRBV4-1 with TRBJ2-1, with 11 bases aligning to TRBD2. The CDR3 contains 16 residues. Germline V lookup: CDR1 MGHRA, CDR2 YSYEKL. Unmatched junction bases numbered 4, after V lost 3 bases and J lost 3 bases. CDR3 nucleotides: TGCGCCAGCAGCCACCTAGGGACTAGCGGCTACAATGAGCAGTTCTTC. Translation: CASSHLGTSGYNEQFF.

The rearrangement joins TRBV9 to TRBJ2-5; D may be TRBD2 (6 bases). CDR3 length: 15 residues. Germline CDR1 is SGDLS and CDR2 is YYNGEE. V was pared by 1 base and J by 5 bases, with 15 bases between. In DNA, the CDR3 is TGTGCCAGCAGCGTAAGGTGGGGCGCGGGGGAGACCCAGTACTTC. Translated: CASSVRWGAGETQYF.

The chain is built from TRBV19 and TRBJ2-3; D remains ambiguous. The CDR3 length is 14 residues. Germline assignment: CDR1 LNHDA and CDR2 SQIVND (reference sequence). Trimming left V 9 bases short and J 0 bases short, with 13 bases between. The CDR3 spells CASEQSDSTDTQYF. DNA for the CDR3: TGTGCCAGCGAGCAGTCGGACAGCACAGATACGCAGTATTTT.

This chain uses TRBV6-6 with TRBJ2-1; 10 positions match TRBD1. The ends lost 2 bases at V and 4 bases at J; junction bases unmatched: 2. Germline values: CDR1 MNHNY, CDR2 SVGAGI (reference sequence). The CDR3 covers 15 residues. The CDR3, as DNA: TGTGCCAGCAGTTACGGGACAGGGGAATACAATGAGCAGTTCTTC. Its protein product is CASSYGTGEYNEQFF.

The chain carries TRBV28 and TRBJ2-1, with 11 bases lining up with TRBD1. CDR3 size: 19 residues. Germline assignment: CDR1 MDHEN and CDR2 SYDVKM. The junction had 12 bases not matched to a gene; V was cut back by 5 bases and J by 0 bases. The CDR3 protein is CASSMPGQGAVSSYNEQFF. CDR3 DNA: TGTGCCAGCAGTATGCCCGGACAGGGGGCAGTTAGCTCCTACAATGAGCAGTTCTTC.

This chain connects TRBV7-9 to TRBJ2-3, with 14 bases matching TRBD2. Trimming removed 5 bases from V and 8 bases from J; junction bases left unmatched: 6. Germline V gene lookup returns CDR1 SEHNR and CDR2 FQNEAQ (reference sequence). This CDR3 spans 15 amino acids. Here the CDR3 DNA reads TGTGCCAGCAGCGAGGGACTAGCGGGAGCGGGTACGCAGTATTTT. Its protein is CASSEGLAGAGTQYF.

This clone showed up just once. The V call is TRBV6-5, the J call TRBJ1-2; a weak D match, TRBD1 (6 bases). V gave up 6 bases and J gave up 10 bases, with 15 bases separating them. This CDR3 has 12 amino acids. Per germline, CDR1 MNHEY and CDR2 SVGAGI. CDR3 residues: CASSQSDRSYTF. CDR3 nucleotides: TGTGCCAGCAGCCAGTCGGACAGATCCTACACCTTC.

The chain employs TRBV5-5 and TRBJ2-2, with D perhaps matching TRBD2 (6 bases). CDR1 is SGHKS and CDR2 is YYEKEE in the germline V gene (reference sequence). The CDR3 spans 17 residues. Trimming stripped 4 bases from V and 1 base from J, with 17 bases between. The CDR3 DNA is TGTGCCAGCAGCCTAACGGCGGGGATACTGAACACCGGGGAGCTGTTTTTT. Protein product: CASSLTAGILNTGELFF.

This clone appeared a single time. The rearrangement joins TRBV27 to TRBJ2-7; 11 bases match TRBD2. V gave up 4 bases and J gave up 5 bases; unmatched junction bases: 1. This CDR3 is built from 13 residues. Per the germline V gene, CDR1 is MNHEY and CDR2 is SMNVEV (reference sequence). This CDR3 reads CASSSLAGDEQYF. DNA for the CDR3: TGTGCCAGCAGTTCACTAGCGGGGGACGAGCAGTACTTC.

The chain combines TRBV29-1 with TRBJ2-7; D call uncertain. V lost 6 bases to trimming and J lost 2 bases, with 11 bases between them. The CDR3 has 12 amino acids. Germline V lookup: CDR1 SQVTM, CDR2 ANQGSEA. CDR3 bases: TGCAGCGTGTGGATTACCACCTACGAGCAGTACTTC. This encodes CSVWITTYEQYF.

The rearrangement joins TRBV27 to TRBJ1-6; a weak D match, TRBD1 (5 bases). The length of the CDR3 is 13 residues. Deletions cut 4 bases from V and 8 bases from J, with 9 bases between. Germline V gene lookup returns CDR1 MNHEY and CDR2 SMNVEV (reference sequence). CDR3 region: CASSWGRDSPLHF. CDR3 DNA: TGTGCCAGCAGTTGGGGCAGGGATTCACCCCTCCACTTT.

This clone was detected a few times. This sequence joins TRBV4-1 and TRBJ1-5; no clear D gene. V dropped 0 bases and J dropped 7 bases, with 13 bases sitting between them. Germline assignment: CDR1 MGHRA and CDR2 YSYEKL. This CDR3 contains 15 residues. The CDR3 reads CASSQDSTLGQPQHF. In nucleotides, the CDR3 is TGCGCCAGCAGCCAAGATTCGACACTGGGCCAGCCCCAGCATTTT.

This chain connects TRBV9 to TRBJ2-1; 7 bases are shared with TRBD2. Germline lookup yields CDR1 SGDLS and CDR2 YYNGEE. Losses at the gene ends were 4 bases for V and 4 bases for J; bases not matched to a gene: 5. This CDR3 is 14 amino acids long. This CDR3 is CASSTERGYNEQFF. The CDR3 nucleotides read TGTGCCAGCAGCACAGAGCGGGGATACAATGAGCAGTTCTTC.

A word on this clone: The junction departs from germline at one end; a sequencing error may be responsible. The chain recombines TRBV2 with TRBJ2-7; 11 positions match TRBD1. The length of the CDR3 is 15 residues. Germline V gene lookup returns CDR1 SNHLY and CDR2 FYNNEI. The CDR3 nucleotides are TGTGCCAGCAGTCCCTCCGGGACAGGGGGACTACGTATGGACTTC. Translating gives CASSPSGTGGLRMDF.

The chain is built from TRBV28 and TRBJ2-2; 10 nucleotides line up with TRBD2. The CDR3 sequence is 15 residues long. Trimming cost V 5 bases and J 4 bases; bases outside gene matches: 4. Germline V gives CDR1 MDHEN, CDR2 SYDVKM. CDR3 residues: CASSPSSGSTGELFF. The CDR3 region has the DNA TGTGCCAGCAGTCCATCTAGCGGGAGCACCGGGGAGCTGTTTTTT.

The CDR3 protein is CASSPTGGNQPQHF. The CDR3 DNA is TGTGCCAGCAGCCCAACCGGAGGGAATCAGCCCCAGCATTTT. The chain employs TRBV11-2 and TRBJ1-5; D unclear. CDR1 and CDR2 from the germline V gene are SGHAT and FQNNGV. The CDR3 loop spans 14 amino acids. With 5 bases removed from V and 4 bases from J, the gap between germline ends came to 12 bases.

The chain joins TRBV18 to TRBJ2-7; TRBD1 agrees at 8 bases. J lost 0 bases, V lost 4 bases, and 5 bases had no gene match. Germline CDR1 and CDR2: KGHSH and LQKENI. This CDR3 spans 15 amino acids. The CDR3 coding sequence is TGTGCCAGCTCACTGGATCAGGGGGCCTCCTACGAGCAGTACTTC. This codes for CASSLDQGASYEQYF.

The chain employs TRBV25-1 and TRBJ1-2; D possibly corresponds to TRBD1 (6 bases). There are 15 residues in the CDR3. With 8 bases removed from V and 6 bases from J, the gap between germline ends came to 22 bases. Looked up from germline, CDR1 is MGHDK and CDR2 is SYGVNS. This chain's CDR3 is CASSIGGGVGDGYTF. The CDR3 DNA follows: TGTGCCAGCTCCATTGGGGGCGGAGTAGGAGATGGCTACACCTTC.

The V gene is TRBV4-2, the J gene TRBJ2-7; D gene ambiguous. This CDR3 region has 14 residues. V was shortened by 2 bases and J by 0 bases, with 8 bases between the two germline ends. Germline V gives CDR1 LGHNA, CDR2 YNFKEQ. This CDR3 reads CASSQPPASYEQYF. CDR3 bases: TGTGCCAGCAGCCAACCACCTGCCTCCTACGAGCAGTACTTC.